Given below is one TCR beta chain in context. The target antigen is unknown. This sample was taken from a study of response to subunit inactivated influenza vaccine. Findings and limits, study-wide: New T cells are recruited in small numbers by each seasonal influenza vaccination, according to the authors' suggestion.

TCRdb processed the RT-PCR reads anew with MiXCR; each CDR3 protein has one entry. This table holds around 200,000 distinct CDR3 sequences, about 12% found once. Germline trimming cut 5 bases from V and 0 bases from J; bases unmatched to any gene: 6. The CDR3 extends over 15 amino acids. Germline CDR1 and CDR2: SGHTA and FQGNSA. The same data also contributed to another study, on T cells expressing NK-cell markers. That work adds: UMIs accompanied the 5'RACE template switching by which TCR beta cDNA was made. It was from sorted CD3+CD56+NKG2C+, CD3+CD56+NKG2C- and CD3+CD56-NKG2C+ T cells that TCR beta repertoires came. Similarly, these clonotypes led the CD3+CD56-NKG2C+ fraction as well in a few donors.

The J gene is TRBJ2-7, the V gene TRBV7-2; 8 nucleotides match TRBD2. The origin of this receptor is a man aged 45-65 years who received an inactivated influenza vaccine. Sequenced material: CD8+ T cells sorted from PBMCs, taken 12 days after vaccination. The chain's CDR3 is CASSASGLGSYEQYF. DNA for the CDR3: TGTGCCAGCAGCGCTTCGGGACTAGGCTCCTACGAGCAGTACTTC.